Listed here is a single T cell receptor (beta chain). No antigen is known for it. No base quality values were provided; no much bigger clone lies one nucleotide off. From its cysteine to its phenylalanine, the CDR3 spans 12 amino acids. The sequence is cut down to CDR3 DNA, 36 bases in frame from base 1. Germline trimming amounts to 7 bases on V and 4 bases on J, with 5 as the count of junction bases outside the gene matches. The CDR1 and CDR2 encoded by the germline V gene are SQVTM and ANQGSEA. The treatment or condition label here, explained by the study, means: roughly 20 received Ad26.COV2.S at low or high dose, single or two shots; a few received placebo; per-sample allocation not given. For vaccine and placebo recipients, the sequenced repertoires came from samples collected on day 63 after the first injection. Cohort 1b enrolled 20 to 30 adults aged 18-55 years at a single site in Boston, USA, between 29 July and 7 August 2020. Ad26.COV2.S consisted of a replication-incompetent adenovirus type 26 vector by which a prefusion-stabilized SARS-CoV-2 spike protein from the original Wuhan strain was expressed.

The entry originates in a study of Ad26.COV2.S vaccination and SARS-CoV-2 variants listed by TCRdb under 2021. In terms of the full investigation: Vaccine-arm donors came from COV1001, a multicentre, randomized, double-blind, placebo-controlled phase I-IIa trial of Ad26.COV2.S in healthy adults. Dosing of Ad26.COV2.S was intramuscular, at either 5x10^10 or 1x10^11 viral particles, delivered as one shot or as two shots spaced 56 days apart. TCRbeta repertoire sequencing was used to assess the specificity and breadth of SARS-CoV-2-reactive T cell receptors after Ad26.COV2.S vaccination. A total of around 32 samples were included in the TCR-sequenced set, comprising some 20 Ad26.COV2.S vaccine recipients, 5 placebo recipients and 8 SARS-CoV-2 convalescent individuals. Trial participants were randomized into five groups of five, in which low-dose or high-dose Ad26.COV2.S was given once or twice, or placebo was given on both occasions. Investigators did not know the trial group allocation while performing experiments and assessing outcomes.

Overall study results and their limits: It was noted by the authors that total T cell responses may have been underestimated by the TCR breadth and depth analyses. Comparable non-spike TCR breadth was observed between vaccine and placebo recipients, consistent with only spike being contained in the vaccine. Compared with placebo recipients, Ad26.COV2.S recipients showed higher spike-specific TCR breadth (P = 0.0014). The study was not powered for comparison of responses between vaccine doses or regimens. After vaccination, substantial breadth of spike-specific CD8+ and CD4+ T cell responses was reported.

The immunoSEQ Assay was the method used to sequence TCRbeta CDR3 regions. After extraction, genomic DNA underwent amplification by bias-controlled multiplex PCR, followed by high-throughput sequencing. As for the authors' bioinformatics: To quantify the absolute abundance of every unique TCRbeta CDR3 region, sequences were collapsed and filtered. T cell fraction was estimated by normalization of TCRbeta template counts to usable DNA, with usable DNA being measured through amplification of reference genes present in all nucleated cells. Repertoire TCRs were annotated as SARS-CoV-2-specific when V gene, CDR3 amino acid sequence and J gene were exactly matched to a known reactive TCR set. MIRA supplied the reference SARS-CoV-2 TCR set, which was filtered for enrichment in COVID-19-positive ImmuneCODE repertoires so that public or cross-reactive TCRs were removed. Drawing on the MIRA antigens, annotated TCRs were analysed further at the level of specific ORF or position within ORF. Breadth was defined as the number of annotated unique rearrangements divided by the total number of unique productive rearrangements, and depth was defined as the summed frequency of the annotated unique rearrangements. Group comparisons of TCR breadth used two-sided Wilcoxon rank-sum tests. The immuneACCESS repertoire file appears here via TCRdb, limited to in-frame rearrangements. These files lack a portion of the clones; in checked studies, under half of the deficit traces to unresolved V genes, and the cause of the others is not known. V and J calls and clone size follow that table, whereas D and trimming were derived from the DNA. For this sample the table gives approximately 360,000 clones, of which roughly four fifths were detected only once. The ten largest clones take up roughly 7.4% of the sample.

Here the chain combines TRBV29-1 and TRBJ2-3; 7 junctional bases match TRBD1. The sequenced sample was peripheral blood, obtained in a trial of Ad26.COV2.S vaccine versus placebo. This receptor was taken from a person between 18 and 60 years old who received the Ad26.COV2.S COVID-19 vaccine or a placebo. Here the CDR3 is given as CSADQGADTQYF. Here is the DNA: TGCAGCGCCGATCAGGGGGCAGATACGCAGTATTTT.